This T cell receptor beta chain was documented in a study of tumor-infiltrating lymphocytes in primary liver carcinoma. The germline gives CDR1 MDHEN, CDR2 SYDVKM. V lost 6 bases, J lost 4 bases, and 12 bases lay in between. The CDR3 covers 13 residues. TCR beta cDNA was reverse-transcribed from roughly 0.45 ug of total RNA. The reaction used a constant-region primer and ProtoScript II reverse transcriptase. Slightly modified ARM-PCR served as the procedure for the TCR beta libraries. These libraries came from three rounds of nested multiplex PCR. The first two PCR rounds, nine to ten cycles each, used TRBV1-TRBV30 forward primers and a C-beta reverse primer. TCRdb fed the multiplex PCR reads into MiXCR, producing one record per CDR3 protein. The table records more than 70,000 distinct CDR3 sequences, 72% of them present only once. Note on this clonotype: Being one base from a much bigger clone, this may be a read error.

DNA and RNA were both co-extracted from approximately 22-30 mg of bulk tissue that had not been sorted. The source material was liver tumor tissue from sampling region 1. The subset: tumor region T1, superior pole. V is TRBV28 and J is TRBJ1-2; D is unclear. The TCR was taken from a man aged 40-49 years with primary liver carcinoma and hepatitis B virus infection. The CDR3 loop reads CASRTVRRYGYTF. The CDR3 region has the DNA TGTGCCAGCAGGACTGTGAGGCGCTATGGCTACACCTTC.